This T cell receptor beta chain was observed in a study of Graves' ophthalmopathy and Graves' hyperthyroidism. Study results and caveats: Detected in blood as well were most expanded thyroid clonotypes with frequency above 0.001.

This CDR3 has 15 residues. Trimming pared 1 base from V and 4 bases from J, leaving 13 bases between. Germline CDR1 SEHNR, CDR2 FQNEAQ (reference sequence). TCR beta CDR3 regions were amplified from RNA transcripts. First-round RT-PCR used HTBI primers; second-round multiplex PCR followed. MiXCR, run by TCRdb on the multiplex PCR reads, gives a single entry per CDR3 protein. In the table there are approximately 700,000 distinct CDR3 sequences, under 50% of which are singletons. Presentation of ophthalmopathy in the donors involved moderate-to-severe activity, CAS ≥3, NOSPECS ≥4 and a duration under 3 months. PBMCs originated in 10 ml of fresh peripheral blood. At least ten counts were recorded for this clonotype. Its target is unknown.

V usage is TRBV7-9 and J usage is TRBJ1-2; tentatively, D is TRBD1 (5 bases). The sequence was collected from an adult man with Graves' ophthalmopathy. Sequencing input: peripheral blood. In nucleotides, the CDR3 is TGTGCCAGCAGCTTAGGGGACCGGGGCCTCTATGGCTACACCTTC. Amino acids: CASSLGDRGLYGYTF.